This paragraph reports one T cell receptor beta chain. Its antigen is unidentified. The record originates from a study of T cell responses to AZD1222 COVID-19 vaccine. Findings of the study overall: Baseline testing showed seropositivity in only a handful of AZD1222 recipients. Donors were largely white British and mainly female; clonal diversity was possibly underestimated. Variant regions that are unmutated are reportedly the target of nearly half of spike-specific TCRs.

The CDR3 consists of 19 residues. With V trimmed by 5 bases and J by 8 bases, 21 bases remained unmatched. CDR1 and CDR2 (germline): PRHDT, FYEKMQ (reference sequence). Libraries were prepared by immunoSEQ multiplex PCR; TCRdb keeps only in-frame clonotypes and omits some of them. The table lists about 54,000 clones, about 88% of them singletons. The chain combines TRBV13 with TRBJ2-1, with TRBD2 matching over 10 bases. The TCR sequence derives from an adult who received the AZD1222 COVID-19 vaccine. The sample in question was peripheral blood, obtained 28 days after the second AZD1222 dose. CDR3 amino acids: CASSASSGGSGRITHEQFF. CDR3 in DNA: TGTGCCAGCAGCGCCTCTAGTGGGGGTAGCGGGAGGATAACACATGAGCAGTTCTTC.